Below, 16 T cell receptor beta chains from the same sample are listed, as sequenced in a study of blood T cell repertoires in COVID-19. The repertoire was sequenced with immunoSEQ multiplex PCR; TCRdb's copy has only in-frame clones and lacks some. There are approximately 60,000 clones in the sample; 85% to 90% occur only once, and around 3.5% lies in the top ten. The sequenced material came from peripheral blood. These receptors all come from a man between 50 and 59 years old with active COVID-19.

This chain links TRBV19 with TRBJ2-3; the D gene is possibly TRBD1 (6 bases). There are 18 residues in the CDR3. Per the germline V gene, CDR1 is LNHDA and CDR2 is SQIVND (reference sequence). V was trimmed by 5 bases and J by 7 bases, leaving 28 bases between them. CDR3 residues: CASSPLDSSPNRAYTQYF. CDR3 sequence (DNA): TGTGCCAGTAGTCCTCTGGACAGCTCACCCAACCGAGCGTATACGCAGTATTTT.

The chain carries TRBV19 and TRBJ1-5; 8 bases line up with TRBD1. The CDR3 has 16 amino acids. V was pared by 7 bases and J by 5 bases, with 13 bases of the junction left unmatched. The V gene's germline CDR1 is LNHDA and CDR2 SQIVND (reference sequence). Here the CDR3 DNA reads TGTGCCAGTACTTCCCCCAGGGGGCGATCGGATCAGCCCCAGCATTTT. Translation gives CASTSPRGRSDQPQHF.

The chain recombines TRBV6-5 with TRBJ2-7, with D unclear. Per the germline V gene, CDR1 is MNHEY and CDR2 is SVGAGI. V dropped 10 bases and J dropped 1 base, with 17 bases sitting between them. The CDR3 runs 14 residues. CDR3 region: CATLPRISSYEQYF. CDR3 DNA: TGTGCCACCTTGCCGCGGATTTCATCCTACGAGCAGTACTTC.

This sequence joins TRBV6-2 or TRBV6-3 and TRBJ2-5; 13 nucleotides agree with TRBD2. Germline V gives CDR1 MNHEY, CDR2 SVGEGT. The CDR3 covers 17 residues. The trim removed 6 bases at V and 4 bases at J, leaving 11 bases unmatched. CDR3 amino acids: CASSRLGLAGDGETQYF. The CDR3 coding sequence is TGTGCCAGCAGCCGCCTAGGACTAGCGGGAGATGGAGAGACCCAGTACTTC.

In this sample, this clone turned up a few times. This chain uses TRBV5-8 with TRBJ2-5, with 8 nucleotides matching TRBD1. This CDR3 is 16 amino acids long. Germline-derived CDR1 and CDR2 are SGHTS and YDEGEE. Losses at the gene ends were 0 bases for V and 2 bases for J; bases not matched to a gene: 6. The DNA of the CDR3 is TGTGCCAGCAGCTTGGGGGACAGGACCTCACAAGAGACCCAGTACTTC. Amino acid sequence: CASSLGDRTSQETQYF.

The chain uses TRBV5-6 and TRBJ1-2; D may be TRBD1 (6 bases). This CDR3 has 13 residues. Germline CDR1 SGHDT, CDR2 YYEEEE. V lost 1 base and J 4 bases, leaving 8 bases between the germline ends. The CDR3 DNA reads TGTGCCAGCAGCTTGTTGGACAGCTATGGCTACACCTTC. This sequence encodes CASSLLDSYGYTF.

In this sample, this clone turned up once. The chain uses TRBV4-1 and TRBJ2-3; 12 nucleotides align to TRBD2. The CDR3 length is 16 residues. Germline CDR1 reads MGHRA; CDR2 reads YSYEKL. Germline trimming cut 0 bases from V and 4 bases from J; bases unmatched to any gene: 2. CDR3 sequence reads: CASSQEPSGGADTQYF. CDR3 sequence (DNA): TGCGCCAGCAGCCAAGAGCCTAGCGGGGGGGCAGATACGCAGTATTTT.

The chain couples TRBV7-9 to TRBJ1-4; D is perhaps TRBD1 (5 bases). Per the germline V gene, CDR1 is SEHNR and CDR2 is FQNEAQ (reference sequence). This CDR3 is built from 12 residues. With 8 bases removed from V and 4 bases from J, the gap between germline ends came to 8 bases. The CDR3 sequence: CASDRDNEKLFF. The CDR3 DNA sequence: TGTGCCAGCGACAGAGATAATGAAAAACTGTTTTTT.

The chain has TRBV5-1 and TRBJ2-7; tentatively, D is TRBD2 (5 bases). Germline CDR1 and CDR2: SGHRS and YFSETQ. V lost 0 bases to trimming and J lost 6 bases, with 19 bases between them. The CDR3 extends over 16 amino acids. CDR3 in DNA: TGCGCCAGCAGCTTGGGGGTGCAGCTTTCGGGGTCCGAGCAGTACTTC. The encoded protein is CASSLGVQLSGSEQYF. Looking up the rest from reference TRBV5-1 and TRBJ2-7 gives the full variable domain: KAGVTQTPRYLIKTRGQQVTLSCSPISGHRSVSWYQQTPGQGLQFLFEYFSETQRNKGNFPGRFSGRQFSNSRSEMNVSTLELGDSALYLCASSLGVQLSGSEQYFGPGTRLTVT.

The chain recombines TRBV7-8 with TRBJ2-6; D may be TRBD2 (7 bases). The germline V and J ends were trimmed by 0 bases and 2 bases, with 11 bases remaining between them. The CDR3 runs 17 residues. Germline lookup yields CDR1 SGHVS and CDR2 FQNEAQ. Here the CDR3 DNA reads TGTGCCAGCAGCTTAGCGGGGGGGCTCGCTGGGGCCAACGTCCTGACTTTC. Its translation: CASSLAGGLAGANVLTF. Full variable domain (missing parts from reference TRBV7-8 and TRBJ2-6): GAGVSQSPRYKVAKRGQDVALRCDPISGHVSLFWYQQALGQGPEFLTYFQNEAQLDKSGLPSDRFFAERPEGSVSTLKIQRTQQEDSAVYLCASSLAGGLAGANVLTFGAGSRLTVL.

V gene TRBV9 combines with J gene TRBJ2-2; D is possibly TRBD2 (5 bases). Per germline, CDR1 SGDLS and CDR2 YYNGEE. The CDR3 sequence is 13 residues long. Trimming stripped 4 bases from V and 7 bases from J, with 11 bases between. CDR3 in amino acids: CASSPSGGGELFF. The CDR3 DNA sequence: TGTGCCAGCAGCCCAAGCGGAGGCGGGGAGCTGTTTTTT.

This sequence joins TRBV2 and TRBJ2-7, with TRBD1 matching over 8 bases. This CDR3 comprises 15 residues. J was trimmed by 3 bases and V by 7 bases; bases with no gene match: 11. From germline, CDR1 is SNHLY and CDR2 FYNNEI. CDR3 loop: CASKRSGQGIYEQYF. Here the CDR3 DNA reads TGTGCCAGCAAACGAAGTGGACAGGGCATCTACGAGCAGTACTTC.

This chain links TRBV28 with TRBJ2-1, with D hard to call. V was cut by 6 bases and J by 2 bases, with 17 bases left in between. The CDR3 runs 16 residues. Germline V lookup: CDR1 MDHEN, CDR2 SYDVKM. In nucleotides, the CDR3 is TGTGCCAGCAGCAGATTAGAGGTATATCCCTACAATGAGCAGTTCTTC. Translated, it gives CASSRLEVYPYNEQFF.

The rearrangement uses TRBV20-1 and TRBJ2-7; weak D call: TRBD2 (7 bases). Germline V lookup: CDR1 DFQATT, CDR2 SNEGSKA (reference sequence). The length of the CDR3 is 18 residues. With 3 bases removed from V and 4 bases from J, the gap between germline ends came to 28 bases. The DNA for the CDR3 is TGCAGTGCTAGTCCGGAGGGCGGGGGACACGGGCCGAGGTACGAGCAGTACTTC. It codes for CSASPEGGGHGPRYEQYF.

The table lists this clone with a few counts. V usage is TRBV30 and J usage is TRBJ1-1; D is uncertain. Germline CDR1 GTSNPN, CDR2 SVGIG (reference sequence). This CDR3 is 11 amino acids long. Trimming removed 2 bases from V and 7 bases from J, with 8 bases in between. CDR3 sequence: CAWSIGGEAFF. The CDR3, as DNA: TGTGCCTGGAGTATCGGAGGTGAAGCTTTCTTT.

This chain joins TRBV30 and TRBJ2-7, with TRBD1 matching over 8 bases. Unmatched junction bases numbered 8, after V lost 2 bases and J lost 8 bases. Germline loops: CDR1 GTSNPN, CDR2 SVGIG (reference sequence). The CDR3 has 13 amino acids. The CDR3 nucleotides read TGTGCCTGGAGTCCGGGACAGGTCTCTAAGCAGTACTTC. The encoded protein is CAWSPGQVSKQYF.